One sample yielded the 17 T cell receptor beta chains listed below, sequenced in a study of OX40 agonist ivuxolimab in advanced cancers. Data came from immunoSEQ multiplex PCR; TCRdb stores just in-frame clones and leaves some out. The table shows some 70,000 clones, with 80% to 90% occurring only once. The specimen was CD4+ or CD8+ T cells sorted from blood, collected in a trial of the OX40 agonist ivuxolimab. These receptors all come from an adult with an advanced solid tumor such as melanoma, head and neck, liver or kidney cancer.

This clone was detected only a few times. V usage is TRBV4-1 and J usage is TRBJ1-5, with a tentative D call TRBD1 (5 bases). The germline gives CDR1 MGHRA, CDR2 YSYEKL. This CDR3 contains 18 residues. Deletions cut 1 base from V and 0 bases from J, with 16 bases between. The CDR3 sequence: CASSQGLGDRHSNQPQHF. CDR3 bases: TGCGCCAGCAGCCAAGGTTTAGGGGATAGACATAGCAATCAGCCCCAGCATTTT.

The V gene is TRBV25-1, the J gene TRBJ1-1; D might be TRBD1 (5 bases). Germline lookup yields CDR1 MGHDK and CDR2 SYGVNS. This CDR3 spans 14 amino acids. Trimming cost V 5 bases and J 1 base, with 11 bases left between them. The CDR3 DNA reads TGTGCCAGCAGTCGAGGGGAGGAGAACACTGAAGCTTTCTTT. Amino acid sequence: CASSRGEENTEAFF.

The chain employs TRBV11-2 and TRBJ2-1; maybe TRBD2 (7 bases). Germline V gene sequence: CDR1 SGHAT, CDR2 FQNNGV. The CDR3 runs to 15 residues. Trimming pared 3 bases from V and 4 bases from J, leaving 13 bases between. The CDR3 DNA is TGTGCCAGCAGCTTGGGAGGGGGGCTTTACAATGAGCAGTTCTTC. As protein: CASSLGGGLYNEQFF.

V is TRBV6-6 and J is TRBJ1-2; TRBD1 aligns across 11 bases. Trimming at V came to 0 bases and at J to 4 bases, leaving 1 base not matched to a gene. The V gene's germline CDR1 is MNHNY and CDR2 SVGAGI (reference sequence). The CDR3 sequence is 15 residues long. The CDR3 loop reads CASSYSGQGVYGYTF. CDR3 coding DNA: TGTGCCAGCAGTTACTCGGGACAGGGGGTCTATGGCTACACCTTC.

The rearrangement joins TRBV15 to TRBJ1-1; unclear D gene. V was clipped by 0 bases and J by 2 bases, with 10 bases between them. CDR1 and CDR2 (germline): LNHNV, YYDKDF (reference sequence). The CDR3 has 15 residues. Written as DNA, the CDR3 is TGTGCCACCAGCAGAGATCGCCAAGGTAACACTGAAGCTTTCTTT. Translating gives CATSRDRQGNTEAFF.

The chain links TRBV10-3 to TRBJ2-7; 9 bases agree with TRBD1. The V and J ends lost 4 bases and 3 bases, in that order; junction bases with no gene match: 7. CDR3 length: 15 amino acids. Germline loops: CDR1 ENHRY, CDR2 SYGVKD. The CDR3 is CAISARTGVGYEQYF. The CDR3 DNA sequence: TGTGCCATCAGTGCCCGGACAGGGGTAGGCTACGAGCAGTACTTC.

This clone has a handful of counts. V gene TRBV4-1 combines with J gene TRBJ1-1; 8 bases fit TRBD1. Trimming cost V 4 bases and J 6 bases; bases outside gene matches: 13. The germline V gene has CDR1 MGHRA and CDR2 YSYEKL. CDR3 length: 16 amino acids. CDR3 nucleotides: TGCGCCAGCAGCCTCTTCCGCCCAGGGGGCATAGCTGAAGCTTTCTTT. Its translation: CASSLFRPGGIAEAFF.

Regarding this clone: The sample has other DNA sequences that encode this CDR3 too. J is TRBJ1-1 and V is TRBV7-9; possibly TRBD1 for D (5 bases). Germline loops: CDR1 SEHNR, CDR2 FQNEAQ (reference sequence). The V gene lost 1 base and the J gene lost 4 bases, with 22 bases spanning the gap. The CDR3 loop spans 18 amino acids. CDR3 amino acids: CASSLVEWRDLKATEAFF. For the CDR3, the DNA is TGTGCCAGCAGCTTAGTAGAATGGAGGGACCTGAAGGCCACTGAAGCTTTCTTT.

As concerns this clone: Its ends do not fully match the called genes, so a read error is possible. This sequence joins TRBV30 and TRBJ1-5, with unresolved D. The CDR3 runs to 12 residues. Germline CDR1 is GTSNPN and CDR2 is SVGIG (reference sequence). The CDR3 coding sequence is TGTGCCTGGAGGTCCTTTGGCGGTGAAGAGTATTTT. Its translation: CAWRSFGGEEYF.

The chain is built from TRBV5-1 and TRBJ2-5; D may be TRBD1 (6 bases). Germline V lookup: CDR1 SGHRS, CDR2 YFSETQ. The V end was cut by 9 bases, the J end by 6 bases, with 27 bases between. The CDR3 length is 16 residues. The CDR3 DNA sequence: TGCGCCACAAGCCGCCAGGGGAACGGAGTTGAAAAGACCCAGTACTTC. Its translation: CATSRQGNGVEKTQYF. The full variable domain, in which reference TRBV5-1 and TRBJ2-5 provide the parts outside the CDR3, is KAGVTQTPRYLIKTRGQQVTLSCSPISGHRSVSWYQQTPGQGLQFLFEYFSETQRNKGNFPGRFSGRQFSNSRSEMNVSTLELGDSALYLCATSRQGNGVEKTQYFGPGTRLLVL.

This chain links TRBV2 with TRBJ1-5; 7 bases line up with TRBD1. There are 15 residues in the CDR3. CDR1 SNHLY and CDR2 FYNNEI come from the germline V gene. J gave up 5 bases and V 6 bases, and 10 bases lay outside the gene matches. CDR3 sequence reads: CASRDYRGLDQPQHF. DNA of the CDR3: TGTGCCAGCAGAGACTACAGGGGTTTGGATCAGCCCCAGCATTTT.

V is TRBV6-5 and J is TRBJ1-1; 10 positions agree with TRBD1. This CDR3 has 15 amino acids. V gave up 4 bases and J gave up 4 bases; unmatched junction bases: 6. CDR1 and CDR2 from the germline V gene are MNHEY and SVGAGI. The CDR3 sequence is CASSSAGTGATEAFF. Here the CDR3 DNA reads TGTGCCAGCAGTTCCGCGGGGACAGGGGCCACTGAAGCTTTCTTT.

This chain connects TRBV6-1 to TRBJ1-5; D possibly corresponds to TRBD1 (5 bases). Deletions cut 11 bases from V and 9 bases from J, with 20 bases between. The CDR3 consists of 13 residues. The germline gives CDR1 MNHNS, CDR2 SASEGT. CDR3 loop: CASRMGEGLPQHF. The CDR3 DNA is TGTGCCTCCCGAATGGGGGAAGGGCTGCCCCAGCATTTT.

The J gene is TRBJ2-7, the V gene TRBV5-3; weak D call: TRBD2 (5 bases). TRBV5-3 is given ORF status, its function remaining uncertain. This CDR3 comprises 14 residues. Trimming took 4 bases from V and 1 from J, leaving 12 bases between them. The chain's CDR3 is CARSQTIKSYEQYF. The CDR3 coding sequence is TGTGCCAGAAGCCAGACTATCAAGTCCTACGAGCAGTACTTC.

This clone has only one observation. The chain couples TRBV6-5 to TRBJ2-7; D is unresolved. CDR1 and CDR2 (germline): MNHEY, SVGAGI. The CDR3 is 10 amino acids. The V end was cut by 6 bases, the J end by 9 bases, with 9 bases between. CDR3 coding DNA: TGTGCCAGCAGCCGTACTCGGCAGTACTTC. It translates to CASSRTRQYF.

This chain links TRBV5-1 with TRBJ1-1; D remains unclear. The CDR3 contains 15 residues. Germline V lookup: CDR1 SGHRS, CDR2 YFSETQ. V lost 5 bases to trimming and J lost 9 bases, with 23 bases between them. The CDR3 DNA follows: TGCGCCAGCAGGAAAACCCATACCGGGATGGAACAAGCTTTCTTT. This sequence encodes CASRKTHTGMEQAFF. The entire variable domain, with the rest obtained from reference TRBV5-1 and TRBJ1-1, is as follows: KAGVTQTPRYLIKTRGQQVTLSCSPISGHRSVSWYQQTPGQGLQFLFEYFSETQRNKGNFPGRFSGRQFSNSRSEMNVSTLELGDSALYLCASRKTHTGMEQAFFGQGTRLTVV.

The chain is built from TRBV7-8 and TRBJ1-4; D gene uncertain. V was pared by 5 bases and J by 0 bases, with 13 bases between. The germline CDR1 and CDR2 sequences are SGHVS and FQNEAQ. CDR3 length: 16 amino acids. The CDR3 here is CASSPPGRSTNEKLFF. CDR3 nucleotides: TGTGCCAGCAGCCCGCCCGGACGGTCAACTAATGAAAAACTGTTTTTT.